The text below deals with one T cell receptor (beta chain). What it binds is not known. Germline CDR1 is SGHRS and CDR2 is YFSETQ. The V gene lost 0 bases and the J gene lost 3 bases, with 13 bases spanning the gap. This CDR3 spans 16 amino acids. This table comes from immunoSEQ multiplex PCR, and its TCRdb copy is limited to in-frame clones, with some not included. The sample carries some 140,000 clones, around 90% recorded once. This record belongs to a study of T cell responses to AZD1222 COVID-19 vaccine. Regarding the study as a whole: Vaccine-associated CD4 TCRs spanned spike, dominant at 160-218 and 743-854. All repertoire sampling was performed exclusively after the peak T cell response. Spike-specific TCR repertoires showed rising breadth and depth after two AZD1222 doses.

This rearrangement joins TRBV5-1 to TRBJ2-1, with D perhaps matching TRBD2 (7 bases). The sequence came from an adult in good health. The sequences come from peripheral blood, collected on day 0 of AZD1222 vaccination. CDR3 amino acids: CASSLGGGGHYNEQFF. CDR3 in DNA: TGCGCCAGCAGCTTGGGGGGCGGGGGCCACTACAATGAGCAGTTCTTC.